The 8 T cell receptor beta chains listed next were all sequenced from one sample in a study of T cells after yellow fever vaccination (dated by TCRdb to between 2018 and 2020). The library relied on 5' RACE. TCRdb lists the instrument as Illumina HiSeq 2500. TCRdb's own reprocessing of the public reads used fastp at Q25 and MiXCR and kept productive beta chains. Every entry covers one CDR3 protein and lists the most common genes and DNA from its rows. For this sample there are around 600,000 distinct CDR3 sequences; 12% appear just once. In total, the top ten clones hold about 15% of the sample. The sample's treatment or condition label, decoded: live attenuated yellow fever vaccine strain. Here the sequenced sample was PBMCs, taken on the day of the yellow fever booster vaccination. Receptors were obtained from a man aged 25-45 years who received the YFV17D yellow fever vaccine.

The V gene is TRBV9, the J gene TRBJ2-1; TRBD2 agrees at 7 bases. The ends lost 3 bases at V and 2 bases at J; junction bases unmatched: 11. CDR3 length: 17 amino acids. The V gene's germline CDR1 is SGDLS and CDR2 YYNGEE. Here the CDR3 reads CASSGPKTSVPYNEQFF. The DNA of the CDR3 is TGTGCCAGCAGCGGTCCAAAAACTAGCGTACCCTACAATGAGCAGTTCTTC.

This clonotype was seen a few times. The rearrangement joins TRBV20-1 to TRBJ2-5, with D perhaps TRBD2 (5 bases). The length of the CDR3 is 14 residues. Deletions cut 1 base from V and 1 base from J, with 10 bases between. From germline, CDR1 is DFQATT and CDR2 SNEGSKA (reference sequence). The CDR3 loop is CSARARDTQETQYF. The CDR3 nucleotides are TGCAGTGCTAGAGCCCGGGATACCCAAGAGACCCAGTACTTC.

This sequence joins TRBV12-3 or TRBV12-4 and TRBJ2-5; 7 bases map to TRBD1. CDR3 length equals 14 residues. Unmatched junction bases numbered 8, after V lost 7 bases and J lost 3 bases. CDR3 sequence reads: CASTESGGEETQYF. CDR3 in DNA: TGTGCCAGCACCGAATCAGGGGGAGAAGAGACCCAGTACTTC.

The chain has TRBV5-6 and TRBJ2-1, with TRBD2 identical over 8 bases. V shed 1 base and J 10 bases; nucleotides not matched to a gene: 7. CDR1 and CDR2 (germline): SGHDT, YYEEEE. The CDR3 totals 14 residues. The CDR3 loop reads CASSLLSGNWEQFF. CDR3 in DNA: TGTGCCAGCAGCTTGCTTAGCGGGAATTGGGAGCAGTTCTTC.

There are a few counts of this clonotype. The genes are TRBV7-2 and TRBJ2-3; TRBD2 agrees at 7 bases. V lost 5 bases, J lost 3 bases, and 5 bases stayed unmatched. The CDR3 contains 14 residues. Germline CDR1 reads SGHTA; CDR2 reads FQGNSA. The DNA for the CDR3 is TGTGCCAGCAGCAACCCGGGACTAACAGATACGCAGTATTTT. This sequence encodes CASSNPGLTDTQYF. The whole variable domain, remainder taken from reference TRBV7-2 and TRBJ2-3, is GAGVSQSPSNKVTEKGKDVELRCDPISGHTALYWYRQSLGQGLEFLIYFQGNSAPDKSGLPSDRFSAERTGGSVSTLTIQRTQQEDSAVYLCASSNPGLTDTQYFGPGTRLTVL.

This chain links TRBV7-2 with TRBJ2-5; D gene uncertain. The CDR3 sequence is 13 residues long. Germline CDR1 is SGHTA and CDR2 is FQGNSA. V gave up 1 base and J gave up 5 bases, with 8 bases separating them. In DNA form, the CDR3 reads TGTGCCAGCAGCTTAGACCACTATGAGACCCAGTACTTC. Amino acid sequence: CASSLDHYETQYF. Based on the CDR3 plus reference TRBV7-2 and TRBJ2-5, the full variable domain is GAGVSQSPSNKVTEKGKDVELRCDPISGHTALYWYRQSLGQGLEFLIYFQGNSAPDKSGLPSDRFSAERTGGSVSTLTIQRTQQEDSAVYLCASSLDHYETQYFGPGTRLLVL.

The CDR3 DNA reads as TGCAGCGTCGCTGCAACTGAGCGCGAGCAGTACTTC. The encoded protein is CSVAATEREQYF. The chain employs TRBV29-1 and TRBJ2-7; D is unresolved. Trimming removed 6 bases at V and 6 bases at J, with 15 bases between. There are 12 residues in the CDR3. Germline V gives CDR1 SQVTM, CDR2 ANQGSEA.

The table lists this clonotype with a few counts. The rearrangement links TRBV15 to TRBJ2-7, with 8 bases fitting TRBD2. CDR3 length: 15 amino acids. Germline V gives CDR1 LNHNV, CDR2 YYDKDF (reference sequence). The V segment lost 0 bases and the J segment 4 bases; nucleotides outside the gene matches: 5. For the CDR3, the DNA is TGTGCCACCAGCAGAGATTCCAGCGGGAGATACGAGCAGTACTTC. Amino acids: CATSRDSSGRYEQYF. Full variable domain (outside the CDR3, taken from reference TRBV15 and TRBJ2-7): DAMVIQNPRYQVTQFGKPVTLSCSQTLNHNVMYWYQQKSSQAPKLLFHYYDKDFNNEADTPDNFQSRRPNTSFCFLDIRSPGLGDTAMYLCATSRDSSGRYEQYFGPGTRLTVT.